These T cell receptor beta chains were read from a single sample in a study of CD8 T cells in Susac syndrome. TCRdb re-called the immunoSEQ multiplex PCR reads with MiXCR, one entry per CDR3 protein. The sample carries about 150,000 distinct CDR3 sequences, less than 97% recorded once. The sequencing sample was made of CD8+ T cells from PBMCs. The receptors originated from a human donor with multiple sclerosis. Both conserved end residues are part of each CDR3. A D gene is named only where the DNA matches it firmly. Some rows have no size entry. The others give once, few or many, or a class for an expanded clone.

D: .
V: TRBV4-1
J: TRBJ1-2
size: .
length: 15
DNA: TGCGCCAGCAGCCATCACGGACAGTCCTTCGGCGGCTACACCTTC
CDR3: CASSHHGQSFGGYTF

D: TRBD1
V: TRBV6-4
J: TRBJ2-6
size: once
length: 15
DNA: TGTGCCAGCAGTCAGGGACAGGGTGAGGCCAACGTCCTGACTTTC
CDR3: CASSQGQGEANVLTF

D: .
V: TRBV13
J: TRBJ2-4
size: .
length: 16
DNA: TGTGCCAGCAGCGGGGGGGGCCGAGGCGCCAAAAACATTCAGTACTTC
CDR3: CASSGGGRGAKNIQYF

D: .
V: TRBV11-2
J: TRBJ2-1
size: .
length: 14
DNA: TGTGCCAGCAGCCACACCGGGGGCGGGAATGAGCAGTTCTTC
CDR3: CASSHTGGGNEQFF

D: .
V: TRBV9
J: TRBJ1-2
size: .
length: 13
DNA: TGTGCCAGCAGCGTAGGTAGGGTATCTGGCTACACCTTC
CDR3: CASSVGRVSGYTF

D: TRBD2
V: TRBV9
J: TRBJ2-1
size: .
length: 14
DNA: TGTGCCAGCAGCCACCCTCTAGCGGGGCATGAGCAGTTCTTC
CDR3: CASSHPLAGHEQFF

D: .
V: TRBV19
J: TRBJ1-1
size: once
length: 12
DNA: TGTGCCAGTAGTACAATCCGGGACGGAGCTTTCTTT
CDR3: CASSTIRDGAFF

D: .
V: TRBV28
J: TRBJ2-6
size: .
length: 14
DNA: TGTGCCAGCAGGACTTTCTCTGGGGCCAACGTCCTGACTTTC
CDR3: CASRTFSGANVLTF

D: .
V: TRBV13
J: TRBJ1-6
size: .
length: 15
DNA: TGTGCCAGCAGATGGAAGGGGGCCTATAATTCACCCCTCCACTTT
CDR3: CASRWKGAYNSPLHF

D: TRBD1
V: TRBV25-1
J: TRBJ2-1
size: .
length: 14
DNA: TGTGCCAGCAACCCGACAGGGGGACTGAATGAGCAGTTCTTC
CDR3: CASNPTGGLNEQFF

D: .
V: TRBV6-5
J: TRBJ2-7
size: once
length: 9
DNA: TGTGCCGCCCCCAGTGAGCAGTACTTC
CDR3: CAAPSEQYF

D: .
V: TRBV11-2
J: TRBJ2-7
size: .
length: 13
DNA: TGTGCCAGCAGCTTAGACACAACCTACGAGCAGTACTTC
CDR3: CASSLDTTYEQYF

D: .
V: TRBV11-2
J: TRBJ2-1
size: once
length: 17
DNA: TGTGCCAGCAGCTTAGTCGGGGTCAATCCTACCTACAATGAGCAGTTCTTC
CDR3: CASSLVGVNPTYNEQFF

D: TRBD1
V: TRBV3-1
J: TRBJ2-1
size: .
length: 15
DNA: TGTGCCAGCAGCCGCCCCGGGACAGGGATCAATGAGCAGTTCTTC
CDR3: CASSRPGTGINEQFF

D: .
V: TRBV7-9
J: TRBJ2-7
size: .
length: 15
DNA: TGTGCCAGCAGCCCCTCTTCTTGGGGGGCGTACGAGCAGTACTTC
CDR3: CASSPSSWGAYEQYF

D: .
V: TRBV3-1
J: TRBJ2-1
size: .
length: 13
DNA: TGTGCCAGCAGTCACACAAAGGTCTATGAGCAGTTCTTC
CDR3: CASSHTKVYEQFF

D: .
V: TRBV20-1
J: TRBJ2-5
size: .
length: 13
DNA: TGCAGTGCTAGAGGGCCGTACCAAGAGACCCAGTACTTC
CDR3: CSARGPYQETQYF

D: TRBD1
V: TRBV7-9
J: TRBJ2-6
size: .
length: 18
DNA: TGTGCCAGCCCCCGGCACGGGACAGGAGTCTCTGGGGCCAACGTCCTGACTTTC
CDR3: CASPRHGTGVSGANVLTF

D: TRBD1
V: TRBV19
J: TRBJ2-1
size: .
length: 14
DNA: TGTGCCAGTAGTTCCAGGACAGGGCTGAATGAGCAGTTCTTC
CDR3: CASSSRTGLNEQFF

D: .
V: TRBV13
J: TRBJ1-6
size: .
length: 15
DNA: TGTGCCAGCAGCTTAGGCCCCCGGCATAATTCACCCCTCCACTTT
CDR3: CASSLGPRHNSPLHF

D: TRBD1
V: TRBV3-1
J: TRBJ2-1
size: .
length: 17
DNA: TGTGCCAGCAGCCAACTAAGGACAGGGGGAAGGGACAATGAGCAGTTCTTC
CDR3: CASSQLRTGGRDNEQFF

D: .
V: TRBV20-1
J: TRBJ2-3
size: .
length: 13
DNA: TGCAGTGCAGCGAACGGGGCCATGGATACGCAGTATTTT
CDR3: CSAANGAMDTQYF

D: .
V: TRBV7-8
J: TRBJ1-2
size: .
length: 14
DNA: TGTGCCAGCAGCTACCTACAGGGTCAACGTGGCTACACCTTC
CDR3: CASSYLQGQRGYTF

D: .
V: TRBV14
J: TRBJ2-1
size: once
length: 16
DNA: TGTGCCAGCAGCTACTTAGGGCCCCTAGGTGCGAATGAGCAGTTCTTC
CDR3: CASSYLGPLGANEQFF

D: TRBD2
V: TRBV12-5
J: TRBJ2-3
size: .
length: 19
DNA: TGTGCTAGTGGTATCTCTAGCGGGGGGCCCTCTCCCAGCACAGATACGCAGTATTTT
CDR3: CASGISSGGPSPSTDTQYF

D: .
V: TRBV9
J: TRBJ2-3
size: .
length: 15
DNA: TGTGCCAGCAGCAAATACGGGACTAGCACAGATACGCAGTATTTT
CDR3: CASSKYGTSTDTQYF

D: .
V: TRBV2
J: TRBJ1-1
size: .
length: 14
DNA: TGTGCCAGCAGTGACCTGAATGGGGGCACTGAAGCTTTCTTT
CDR3: CASSDLNGGTEAFF

D: TRBD2
V: TRBV3-1
J: TRBJ2-7
size: .
length: 15
DNA: TGTGCCAGCAGCCAAGGGGCAACGGGGGGAAACGAGCAGTACTTC
CDR3: CASSQGATGGNEQYF

D: TRBD1
V: TRBV9
J: TRBJ2-5
size: .
length: 16
DNA: TGTGCCAGCAGCGTCCGACAGGGCACACCCCAAGAGACCCAGTACTTC
CDR3: CASSVRQGTPQETQYF

D: .
V: TRBV14
J: TRBJ2-7
size: .
length: 13
DNA: TGTGCCAGCAGCCAAGACAGGTTAGGCGAGCAGTACTTC
CDR3: CASSQDRLGEQYF

D: .
V: TRBV20-1
J: TRBJ1-2
size: .
length: 16
DNA: TGCAGTGCCCCCCAGTACCCCAGTGAGACTTCCTATGGCTACACCTTC
CDR3: CSAPQYPSETSYGYTF

D: .
V: TRBV6-6
J: TRBJ1-2
size: once
length: 16
DNA: TGTGCCAGCAGTTATTTCGACTTAGACCCCACCACTGGCTACACCTTC
CDR3: CASSYFDLDPTTGYTF

D: .
V: TRBV7-9
J: TRBJ2-1
size: .
length: 12
DNA: TGTGCCAGCATCGCGGGGGCGGATGAGCAGTTCTTC
CDR3: CASIAGADEQFF

D: .
V: TRBV6-5
J: TRBJ2-5
size: .
length: 13
DNA: TGTGCCAGCAGTTACTCCAGCGGTGGGACCCAGTACTTC
CDR3: CASSYSSGGTQYF

D: .
V: TRBV7-9
J: TRBJ1-2
size: .
length: 13
DNA: TGTGCCAGCAGCTCGCCCCGACTCGTGGGCTACACCTTC
CDR3: CASSSPRLVGYTF

D: TRBD1
V: TRBV12-3/TRBV12-4
J: TRBJ1-1
size: .
length: 14
DNA: TGTGCCAGCAGGTGGACAGGGAAGGGCACTGAAGCTTTCTTT
CDR3: CASRWTGKGTEAFF

D: .
V: TRBV30
J: TRBJ1-1
size: .
length: 14
DNA: TGTGCCTGGAGTGTTGAGGGGCGAACGGCTGAAGCTTTCTTT
CDR3: CAWSVEGRTAEAFF

D: .
V: TRBV30
J: TRBJ2-1
size: .
length: 13
DNA: TGTGCCTGGAGTTCACGAACCTACAATGAGCAGTTCTTC
CDR3: CAWSSRTYNEQFF

D: .
V: TRBV29-1
J: TRBJ2-4
size: .
length: 11
DNA: TGCAGCGGGGTGGCCAAAAACATTCAGTACTTC
CDR3: CSGVAKNIQYF

D: .
V: TRBV13
J: TRBJ2-7
size: .
length: 13
DNA: TGTGCCAGCAGCTCCACTCGGGGTTACGAGCAGTACTTC
CDR3: CASSSTRGYEQYF

D: .
V: TRBV20-1
J: TRBJ1-1
size: .
length: 11
DNA: TGCAGTGCTCATACAGACCCTGAAGCTTTCTTT
CDR3: CSAHTDPEAFF

D: .
V: TRBV13
J: TRBJ1-3
size: .
length: 13
DNA: TGTGCCAGCCGCGAGGGTGCAGGAAACACCATATATTTT
CDR3: CASREGAGNTIYF

D: .
V: TRBV2
J: TRBJ1-1
size: .
length: 14
DNA: TGTGCCAGCAGTGAAACAGCGGTGAACACTGAAGCTTTCTTT
CDR3: CASSETAVNTEAFF

D: .
V: TRBV4-2
J: TRBJ2-7
size: .
length: 16
DNA: TGTGCCAGCAGCCAAGGCAGGACTGCCACCTCATACGAGCAGTACTTC
CDR3: CASSQGRTATSYEQYF

D: .
V: TRBV27
J: TRBJ2-6
size: .
length: 14
DNA: TGTGCCAGCAGTTTACTGTACGGGGCCAACGTCCTGACTTTC
CDR3: CASSLLYGANVLTF

D: .
V: TRBV4-1
J: TRBJ2-1
size: .
length: 12
DNA: TGCGCCAGCAGCCAACTTTCTGGTGAGCAGTTCTTC
CDR3: CASSQLSGEQFF

D: TRBD1
V: TRBV9
J: TRBJ1-2
size: .
length: 16
DNA: TGTGCCAGCAGCGATCCCCCTGGAGGGGGCGCAGGTGGCTACACCTTC
CDR3: CASSDPPGGGAGGYTF

D: .
V: TRBV3-1
J: TRBJ1-6
size: .
length: 15
DNA: TGTGCCAGCAGCCCCTACATGGGTTCGGGGTCACCCCTCCACTTT
CDR3: CASSPYMGSGSPLHF

D: TRBD1
V: TRBV5-1
J: TRBJ1-1
size: .
length: 18
DNA: TGCGCCAGCAGCTTGGACTCCGGGGACAGTTGGATGAACACTGAAGCTTTCTTT
CDR3: CASSLDSGDSWMNTEAFF

D: .
V: TRBV7-9
J: TRBJ1-1
size: .
length: 12
DNA: TGTGCCAGCAGCTTACACGAGACTGAAGCTTTCTTT
CDR3: CASSLHETEAFF

D: .
V: TRBV20-1
J: TRBJ1-5
size: .
length: 14
DNA: TGCAGTGCTAGAGAAGGGGGACCGGGGCAGCCCCAGCATTTT
CDR3: CSAREGGPGQPQHF

D: .
V: TRBV7-6
J: TRBJ2-7
size: .
length: 13
DNA: TGTGCCAGCAGCGCAGAGGTAGCTTCCGAGCAGTACTTC
CDR3: CASSAEVASEQYF